A selection of T cell receptor beta chains follows, all from one sample in a study of cytomegalovirus exposure and HLA in healthy donors. Clones were sequenced by immunoSEQ multiplex PCR, and TCRdb holds only the in-frame ones, with some missing. The sample has about 92,000 clones, about 83% seen once. The sample taken for sequencing was PBMCs. These receptors were obtained from a young woman in good health and CMV-seropositive. Each CDR3 is given with its conserved first and last residue. The D gene is left open where the match is weak. Clone size appears in some rows only: once, few, many, or a class for an expanded clone.

NA	TRBV5-4	TRBJ1-2	TRBD1	TGTGCCAGCAGCCTGGACAGGGCACGTCAGGGCTACACCTTC	CASSLDRARQGYTF
once	TRBV6-5	TRBJ1-2	NA	TGTGCCAGCAAAAGCTCGCAGGGTTTGGGCTATGGCTACACCTTC	CASKSSQGLGYGYTF
NA	TRBV10-3	TRBJ1-2	NA	TGTGCCATCAGTGAACAGGGAATGAACTATGGCTACACCTTC	CAISEQGMNYGYTF
NA	TRBV4-1	TRBJ2-2	TRBD1	TGCGCCAGCAGCCCCATCGGGACAGGGGTTACCGGGGAGCTGCTTTTT	CASSPIGTGVTGELLF
NA	TRBV29-1	TRBJ1-2	NA	TGCAGCGTTCTTTCCGTCTATGGCTACACCTTC	CSVLSVYGYTF
NA	TRBV27	TRBJ1-5	TRBD1	TGTGCCAGCAGTAAAACAGGGGGCAATCAGCCCCAGCATTTT	CASSKTGGNQPQHF
NA	TRBV7-8	TRBJ1-1	NA	TGTGCCAGCAGCTTAGATCACAGGGACACTGAAGCTTTCTTT	CASSLDHRDTEAFF
NA	TRBV20-1	TRBJ1-2	NA	TGCAGTGCTCTCCTAAACTATGGCTACACCTTC	CSALLNYGYTF
NA	TRBV9	TRBJ1-5	TRBD1	TGTGCCAGCAGCGCCAAGGGACAGTATAGCAATCAGCCCCAGCATTTT	CASSAKGQYSNQPQHF
once	TRBV30	TRBJ2-5	NA	TGTGCCTGGAGCGAGGGGTGGTTGGGGGCCGAAGAGACCCAGTACTTC	CAWSEGWLGAEETQYF
NA	TRBV10-2	TRBJ2-3	NA	TGCGCCAGCAGTGAGGGGTTACTCCTCGGGGATACGCAGTATTTT	CASSEGLLLGDTQYF
NA	TRBV2	TRBJ1-2	NA	TGTGCCAGCAGTGGGGCCCTAAACTATGGCTACACCTTC	CASSGALNYGYTF
NA	TRBV28	TRBJ2-7	NA	TGTGCCAGCAGACTTCTCAGGGCCACCTACGAGCAGTACTTC	CASRLLRATYEQYF
few	TRBV27	TRBJ1-5	TRBD1	TGTGCCAGCAGACGACAGGGGGCGGATCAGCCCCAGCATTTT	CASRRQGADQPQHF
NA	TRBV7-2	TRBJ2-2	NA	TGTGCCAGCAGCTTAGCGGCAAAAAGGACGGGAAGTACCGGGGAGCTGTTTTTT	CASSLAAKRTGSTGELFF
NA	TRBV5-6	TRBJ1-2	TRBD1	TGTGCCAGCAGCCCTAGCCAGGGGGCGGACTATGGCTACACCTTC	CASSPSQGADYGYTF
NA	TRBV2	TRBJ1-2	TRBD1	TGTGCCAGCAGGCCAGGGGGTAAGGATGGCTACACCTTC	CASRPGGKDGYTF
NA	TRBV10-3	TRBJ1-1	NA	TGTGCCATCAGTGAGTCTATTAGGGAGGGGGAAGCTTTCTTT	CAISESIREGEAFF
NA	TRBV4-2	TRBJ1-5	NA	TGTGCCAGCAGCCAAGATACCGGGGTTGGCAATCAGCCCCAGCATTTT	CASSQDTGVGNQPQHF
NA	TRBV7-9	TRBJ2-1	NA	TGTGCCAGCAGAATAGGAAGCGACAATGAGCAGTTCTTC	CASRIGSDNEQFF
NA	TRBV6-5	TRBJ2-1	NA	TGTGCCAGCAGTTACTCGACGGGGGGCGGATATGAGCAGTTCTTC	CASSYSTGGGYEQFF
NA	TRBV10-1	TRBJ2-5	TRBD2	TGCGCCAGCAGTGAGGGGGCTAGCGGGAGTGGGCAAGAGACCCAGTACTTC	CASSEGASGSGQETQYF
NA	TRBV19	TRBJ2-3	TRBD2	TGTGCCAGTAGTAACCCCGGGACTAGCTTAGATACGCAGTATTTT	CASSNPGTSLDTQYF
NA	TRBV6-6	TRBJ2-2	TRBD2	TGTGCCAGCAGTACCGGGAGGGTCAACACCGGGGAGCTGTTTTTT	CASSTGRVNTGELFF
NA	TRBV4-2	TRBJ1-4	NA	TGTGCCAGCAGCCAAGAGGAGGGTCCCGAAAAACTGTTTTTT	CASSQEEGPEKLFF
NA	TRBV2	TRBJ1-5	NA	TGTGCCAGCGGGAGGGACGTTACTCATCAGCCCCAGCATTTT	CASGRDVTHQPQHF
NA	TRBV7-9	TRBJ2-7	NA	TGTGCCAGCAGCTTAGAGGAGGGATCGAGCGAGCAGTACTTC	CASSLEEGSSEQYF
few	TRBV6-5	TRBJ1-1	NA	TGTGCCAGCACTCCTCCGGCCAGGGAGGCTGAAGCTTTCTTT	CASTPPAREAEAFF
once	TRBV15	TRBJ2-1	TRBD2	TGTGCCACCAGCCGACGCGGGACTAGCAATGAGCAGTTCTTC	CATSRRGTSNEQFF
NA	TRBV7-9	TRBJ2-5	NA	TGTGCCAGCAGTGTAACGGGAGTGGGGGAGACCCAGTACTTC	CASSVTGVGETQYF
NA	TRBV27	TRBJ1-2	NA	TGTGCCAGCAGCGCAGGGGTCGGCTATGGCTACACCTTC	CASSAGVGYGYTF
NA	TRBV7-8	TRBJ2-1	TRBD2	TGTGCCAGCAGCATCAGACTAGCTTGGGTCGATGAGCAGTTCTTC	CASSIRLAWVDEQFF
NA	TRBV29-1	TRBJ2-2	TRBD2	TGCAGCGTTGATAGCGGGACCGTAGCCGGGGAGCTGTTTTTT	CSVDSGTVAGELFF
NA	TRBV6-6	TRBJ2-5	TRBD1	TGTGCCAGCAGTTGGGACAGGTCCCAGATCCAGTACTTC	CASSWDRSQIQYF
few	TRBV6-5	TRBJ1-1	NA	TGTGCCAGCAGTTCCTTGGACAGATCTGAAGCTTTCTTT	CASSSLDRSEAFF
NA	TRBV6-6	TRBJ1-2	NA	TGTGCCAGCAGCCCACCAGGTGGGTATGGCTACACCTTC	CASSPPGGYGYTF
NA	TRBV27	TRBJ2-7	NA	TGTGCCAGCAGCATAGCAATCCCTGTCCTCTACGAGCAGTACTTC	CASSIAIPVLYEQYF
NA	TRBV5-4	TRBJ1-2	NA	TGTGCCAGCAGCTTCGGGAGCTATGGCTACACCTTC	CASSFGSYGYTF
NA	TRBV28	TRBJ2-2	TRBD1	TGTGCCAGCAGTTCAACGGGACAGGGGTTTACCGGGGAGCTGTTTTTT	CASSSTGQGFTGELFF
NA	TRBV7-9	TRBJ1-1	NA	TGTGCCAGCAGCTTAGCCGCCAGGGAGAACACTGAAGCTTTCTTT	CASSLAARENTEAFF
NA	TRBV27	TRBJ1-1	TRBD1	TGTGCCAGCAGTTTATCGGGGACAGGGCGCACTGAAGCTTTCTTT	CASSLSGTGRTEAFF
NA	TRBV2	TRBJ2-3	NA	TGTGCCAGCAGCCGCGACAGGTCTAGCACAGATACGCAGTATTTT	CASSRDRSSTDTQYF
NA	TRBV4-2	TRBJ1-2	TRBD1	TGTGCCAGCAGCCGTCGGACAGGGCAGTATGGCTACACCTTC	CASSRRTGQYGYTF
NA	TRBV7-9	TRBJ2-1	TRBD2	TGTTCCAGCAGCCGATCTAACCTAGCGGGAGACCACAATGAGCAGTTCTTC	CSSSRSNLAGDHNEQFF
NA	TRBV29-1	TRBJ2-1	TRBD2	TGCAGCGACGTAACTAGCGGGGCTGACAATGAGCAGTTCTTC	CSDVTSGADNEQFF
NA	TRBV30	TRBJ1-1	NA	TGTGCCTGGAGTGACCAGGTCGGGGTAAACACTGAAGCTTTCTTT	CAWSDQVGVNTEAFF
few	TRBV5-5	TRBJ1-1	NA	TGTGCCAGCAGGAGAGGCGGTGAAGCTTTCTTT	CASRRGGEAFF
NA	TRBV15	TRBJ2-1	NA	TGTGCCACCAGCAGGACTAGGGAATACAATGAGCAGTTCTTC	CATSRTREYNEQFF
NA	TRBV2	TRBJ2-7	TRBD1	TGTGCCAGCAGGGAAACGAGACAGGGGGGACGCTCCTACGAGCAGTACTTC	CASRETRQGGRSYEQYF
few	TRBV25-1	TRBJ1-1	NA	TGTGCCAGCAGTGAATATAAGGCAGGCCTTTTGACTGAAGCTTTCTTT	CASSEYKAGLLTEAFF
NA	TRBV19	TRBJ1-2	TRBD1	TGTGCCAGTAGTCCGACAGGGATTGGCGGCTACACCTTC	CASSPTGIGGYTF
NA	TRBV7-2	TRBJ1-1	NA	TGTGCCAGCAGTCCAGACAGACAGAACACTGAAGCTTTCTTT	CASSPDRQNTEAFF